This record looks at one T cell receptor beta chain sequence and its context. Antigen unknown. This specimen belongs to a study of Ad26.COV2.S vaccination and SARS-CoV-2 variants. Overall study: Once, or twice with 56 days between doses, Ad26.COV2.S was given intramuscularly. Findings and limits, study-wide: The analyses of TCR breadth and depth may have understated the size of total T cell responses.

Trimming at V came to 6 bases and at J to 5 bases, leaving 4 bases not matched to a gene. Germline CDR1 and CDR2: MRHNA and SNTAGT. This CDR3 has 13 amino acids. Libraries were prepared by immunoSEQ multiplex PCR; TCRdb keeps only in-frame clonotypes and omits some of them. The profile shows 350,000 to 400,000 clones, 88% of them singletons. Indicated treatment: roughly 19 received Ad26.COV2.S at low or high dose, single or two shots; roughly five received placebo; per-sample allocation not given. The investigators took samples on day 63 after the first vaccine or placebo injection. The individual, an adult aged 18-55 years, was a donor in Boston.

This specimen consisted of peripheral blood, obtained in a trial of Ad26.COV2.S vaccine versus placebo. This receptor was taken from a person aged 18-60 years who received the Ad26.COV2.S COVID-19 vaccine or a placebo. The rearrangement joins TRBV6-4 to TRBJ1-5; 7 nucleotides match TRBD1. The chain's CDR3 is CASRDRRDQPQHF. The CDR3 bases are TGTGCCAGCAGGGACAGGCGTGATCAGCCCCAGCATTTT.